The 27 T cell receptor beta chains below all came from one sample that was sequenced in a study of beta chain features in type 1 diabetes. TCRB transcripts that were expressed got sequenced, as all of the isolated RNA had been reverse transcribed. Sequencing was performed with immunoSEQ multiplex PCR; in TCRdb, only in-frame clones are kept and a portion is missing. The table shows roughly 230,000 clones, with over 8.5% occurring only once. The sequencing input was naive CD4+ T cells from blood. Every receptor here comes from a woman aged 18-29 years in good health.

The table lists this clone with a few counts. V usage is TRBV6-1 and J usage is TRBJ2-3, with TRBD2 matching 8 bases. The ends lost 6 bases at V and 2 bases at J; junction bases unmatched: 4. CDR3 length equals 14 residues. The V gene's germline CDR1 is MNHNS and CDR2 SASEGT. The CDR3 reads CASSPGGYTDTQYF. The DNA for the CDR3 is TGTGCCAGCAGCCCGGGGGGGTACACAGATACGCAGTATTTT.

This clone was seen a few times. The chain joins TRBV14 to TRBJ2-5; possible D gene TRBD2, 6 bases. The last part of the DNA fits TRBJ2-7 better; the J call may be wrong. CDR3 length: 13 amino acids. Germline V gene sequence: CDR1 SGHDN, CDR2 FVKESK. CDR3 DNA: TGTGCCAGCAGCCAAGCTGCGGGATACGAGCAGTACTTC. Protein product: CASSQAAGYEQYF.

The chain uses TRBV6-1 and TRBJ2-5; 8 bases are a match to TRBD2. Losses at the gene ends were 8 bases for V and 3 bases for J; bases not matched to a gene: 8. CDR3 length equals 14 residues. The germline V gene has CDR1 MNHNS and CDR2 SASEGT. CDR3 in DNA: TGTGCCAGCTACCGTCGAGCGGGAGAAGAGACCCAGTACTTC. Translated, it gives CASYRRAGEETQYF.

The chain combines TRBV7-7 with TRBJ2-2; the match to TRBD2 covers 7 bases. Germline CDR1 reads SSHAT; CDR2 reads FNYEAQ (reference sequence). The J segment lost 3 bases and the V segment lost 2 bases, leaving 3 bases of the junction unmatched. The CDR3 is 15 residues long. The CDR3 region is CASSLNRGDTGELFF. In nucleotides, the CDR3 is TGTGCCAGCAGCTTAAATCGGGGGGACACCGGGGAGCTGTTTTTT.

This clone has more than one count but fewer than ten. The V and J genes are TRBV6-1 and TRBJ1-5; D might be TRBD1 (5 bases). CDR3 length: 17 amino acids. Germline V gene lookup returns CDR1 MNHNS and CDR2 SASEGT. The germline V and J ends were trimmed by 4 bases and 0 bases, with 16 bases remaining between them. CDR3 DNA: TGTGCCAGCAGTGGAATGCGTGGCAGGGATAGCAATCAGCCCCAGCATTTT. This gives the protein CASSGMRGRDSNQPQHF.

The J gene is TRBJ1-5, the V gene TRBV4-1; 7 bases are shared with TRBD1. The CDR3 is made up of 15 amino acids. V shed 7 bases and J 4 bases; nucleotides not matched to a gene: 10. Germline V gene data show CDR1 as MGHRA and CDR2 as YSYEKL. This CDR3 reads CASMPRSTGNQPQHF. DNA for the CDR3: TGCGCCAGCATGCCAAGATCGACAGGGAATCAGCCCCAGCATTTT.

This clone was found a few times. This rearrangement joins TRBV5-5 to TRBJ2-7, with D maybe TRBD2 (5 bases). The CDR3 totals 15 residues. V lost 0 bases, J lost 3 bases, and 13 bases lay in between. Germline V gives CDR1 SGHKS, CDR2 YYEKEE (reference sequence). Here the CDR3 reads CASSLDRGRVYEQYF. The CDR3, as DNA: TGTGCCAGCAGCTTGGACCGAGGGCGGGTCTACGAGCAGTACTTC.

This clone was seen only a few times. The V gene is TRBV6-6, the J gene TRBJ1-5; D might be TRBD1 (6 bases). Trimming left V 10 bases short and J 0 bases short, with 13 bases between. Looked up from germline, CDR1 is MNHNY and CDR2 is SVGAGI (reference sequence). CDR3 length: 14 residues. The CDR3 nucleotides read TGTGCCACTCTAGGGACACCTAGCAATCAGCCCCAGCATTTT. Amino acid sequence: CATLGTPSNQPQHF.

Only a few counts were recorded for this clone. The chain uses TRBV30 and TRBJ2-2; TRBD1 matches at 7 bases. Germline V CDR1 and CDR2: GTSNPN, SVGIG (reference sequence). Germline trimming cut 1 base from V and 5 bases from J; bases unmatched to any gene: 10. This CDR3 is 16 amino acids long. In DNA, the CDR3 is TGTGCCTGGAGTGGCGCGCCGGGACAGCTAACCGGGGAGCTGTTTTTT. Translation: CAWSGAPGQLTGELFF.

This chain connects TRBV9 to TRBJ1-1; no firm D call. The CDR3 consists of 14 residues. Per the germline V gene, CDR1 is SGDLS and CDR2 is YYNGEE. Trimming left V 1 base short and J 0 bases short, with 7 bases between. The CDR3 protein is CASSVLQVNTEAFF. The DNA of the CDR3 is TGTGCCAGCAGCGTACTGCAGGTGAACACTGAAGCTTTCTTT.

The chain joins TRBV15 to TRBJ1-5; D is undetermined. The length of the CDR3 is 16 residues. In germline, CDR1 is LNHNV, CDR2 YYDKDF (reference sequence). Trimming removed 1 base at V and 5 bases at J, with 15 bases between. The CDR3 region has the DNA TGTGCCACCAGCAGAGGACGAGGAGGAGGGTATCAGCCCCAGCATTTT. This sequence encodes CATSRGRGGGYQPQHF. The complete variable domain, with remaining parts taken from reference TRBV15 and TRBJ1-5, reads DAMVIQNPRYQVTQFGKPVTLSCSQTLNHNVMYWYQQKSSQAPKLLFHYYDKDFNNEADTPDNFQSRRPNTSFCFLDIRSPGLGDTAMYLCATSRGRGGGYQPQHFGDGTRLSIL.

The CDR3 loop reads CASSTRGGAGGQPQHF. The CDR3 DNA reads as TGTGCCAGCAGTACCCGTGGGGGGGCTGGCGGTCAGCCCCAGCATTTT. The V and J genes are TRBV27 and TRBJ1-5; D is perhaps TRBD1 (6 bases). V was cut by 5 bases and J by 6 bases, with 20 bases left in between. Looked up from germline, CDR1 is MNHEY and CDR2 is SMNVEV (reference sequence). The CDR3 covers 16 residues.

This clone appeared a few times. This chain joins TRBV7-8 and TRBJ2-5; 10 nucleotides match TRBD2. The last part of the DNA fits TRBJ2-7 better; the J call may be wrong. In germline, CDR1 is SGHVS, CDR2 FQNEAQ. This CDR3 spans 15 amino acids. The CDR3 reads CASTTPLAGAYEQYF. CDR3 DNA: TGTGCCAGCACCACCCCGCTAGCGGGAGCGTACGAGCAGTACTTC.

The genes are TRBV2 and TRBJ2-2; TRBD2 is a possible D gene (9 bases). CDR1 is SNHLY and CDR2 is FYNNEI in the germline V gene. V was pared by 4 bases and J by 3 bases, with 18 bases between. The CDR3 runs to 17 residues. The CDR3 nucleotides read TGTGCCAGCAGTGTACCTAGCGGGACAGGAGACACCGGGGAGCTGTTTTTT. This encodes CASSVPSGTGDTGELFF.

The rearrangement joins TRBV7-3 to TRBJ2-1; 8 nucleotides align to TRBD2. The CDR3 length is 16 residues. Losses at the gene ends were 5 bases for V and 7 bases for J; bases not matched to a gene: 13. Germline-derived CDR1 and CDR2 are SGHTA and FQGTGA. The DNA of the CDR3 is TGTGCCAGCAGCCAAGGGCGGGGGGAGCCCCGGAATGAGCAGTTCTTC. Translation gives CASSQGRGEPRNEQFF.

The rearrangement joins TRBV30 to TRBJ2-5, with 8 bases that match TRBD2. The tail of the sequence fits TRBJ2-7 better, so the J call may be wrong. Germline V lookup: CDR1 GTSNPN, CDR2 SVGIG (reference sequence). This CDR3 comprises 14 residues. CDR3 DNA sequence: TGTGCCTGCGCCTTCGGGACTAGTATTCGCGAGCAGTACTTC. This codes for CACAFGTSIREQYF.

The chain employs TRBV19 and TRBJ1-1; TRBD1 might be the D (6 bases). V lost 4 bases to trimming and J lost 0 bases, with 12 bases between them. The germline CDR1 and CDR2 sequences are LNHDA and SQIVND (reference sequence). The CDR3 has 15 amino acids. CDR3 bases: TGTGCCAGTAGTACACGGACAGCATTGAACACTGAAGCTTTCTTT. Translation gives CASSTRTALNTEAFF.

V and J are TRBV6-6 and TRBJ1-2, with 8 nucleotides matching TRBD1. The CDR3 runs to 15 residues. Germline V lookup: CDR1 MNHNY, CDR2 SVGAGI (reference sequence). With V trimmed by 6 bases and J by 2 bases, 8 bases remained unmatched. The CDR3 DNA reads as TGTGCCAGCAGCACAGGGGGGGGCTCAAACTATGGCTACACCTTC. Protein sequence: CASSTGGGSNYGYTF.

This clone came up a few times. This chain joins TRBV18 and TRBJ1-2; D not resolved. The V end was cut by 3 bases, the J end by 4 bases, with 9 bases between. Germline V gene data show CDR1 as KGHSH and CDR2 as LQKENI. CDR3 length: 13 residues. The CDR3 DNA sequence: TGTGCCAGCTCACCGAGGAGAGGCTATGGCTACACCTTC. As protein: CASSPRRGYGYTF.

The rearrangement joins TRBV27 to TRBJ2-1; 9 nucleotides line up with TRBD2. V gave up 3 bases and J gave up 5 bases; unmatched junction bases: 11. This CDR3 has 17 residues. Germline CDR1 reads MNHEY; CDR2 reads SMNVEV (reference sequence). CDR3 sequence reads: CASSFLPQLAGDNEQFF. CDR3 in DNA: TGTGCCAGCAGTTTCCTCCCCCAACTAGCGGGTGACAATGAGCAGTTCTTC.

This clone was counted only a few times. The chain carries TRBV12-5 and TRBJ1-4, with a possible D match to TRBD1 (6 bases). The germline V gene has CDR1 LGHNT and CDR2 FRNRAP. The CDR3 has 16 residues. The V end was cut by 0 bases, the J end by 7 bases, with 15 bases between. The CDR3 DNA is TGTGCTAGTGGTTTGGTACGAGGGGGTTTATCTGAAAAACTGTTTTTT. Its translation is CASGLVRGGLSEKLFF.

The V and J genes are TRBV5-1 and TRBJ2-5, with 9 bases that match TRBD1. Germline V lookup: CDR1 SGHRS, CDR2 YFSETQ. The CDR3 loop spans 15 amino acids. V gave up 3 bases and J gave up 1 base; unmatched junction bases: 4. The CDR3 loop reads CASSSRQGVQETQYF. The CDR3 DNA reads TGCGCCAGCAGCTCCCGACAGGGGGTCCAAGAGACCCAGTACTTC.

This clone showed up just a few times. The chain recombines TRBV30 with TRBJ2-1, with D possibly being TRBD1 (5 bases). Germline V lookup: CDR1 GTSNPN, CDR2 SVGIG (reference sequence). V was cut by 8 bases and J by 3 bases, with 11 bases left in between. CDR3 length: 12 amino acids. CDR3 amino acids: CAGQGGYNEQFF. In DNA, the CDR3 is TGTGCCGGGCAGGGTGGCTACAATGAGCAGTTCTTC. Full variable domain (remainder filled in from reference TRBV30 and TRBJ2-1): SQTIHQWPATLVQPVGSPLSLECTVEGTSNPNLYWYRQAAGRGLQLLFYSVGIGQISSEVPQNLSASRPQDRQFILSSKKLLLSDSGFYLCAGQGGYNEQFFGPGTRLTVL.

The chain uses TRBV11-3 and TRBJ2-3; 10 positions match TRBD2. V lost 6 bases to trimming and J lost 4 bases; unmatched junction nucleotides: 7. This CDR3 region has 15 residues. CDR1 SGHNT and CDR2 YENEEA come from the germline V gene. CDR3 amino acids: CASSSSLAGADTQYF. CDR3 coding DNA: TGTGCCAGCAGTTCTTCTCTAGCGGGAGCAGATACGCAGTATTTT.

The chain recombines TRBV5-4 with TRBJ2-7; perhaps TRBD2 as D (7 bases). Germline CDR1 is SGHNT and CDR2 is YYREEE (reference sequence). The length of the CDR3 is 14 residues. Trimming removed 1 base at V and 2 bases at J, with 10 bases between. The CDR3 nucleotides are TGTGCCAGCAGCTTGTCGCGGGGGCCCTACGAGCAGTACTTC. Amino acid sequence: CASSLSRGPYEQYF.

V usage is TRBV5-1 and J usage is TRBJ2-1; 10 nucleotides line up with TRBD1. Germline V gene sequence: CDR1 SGHRS, CDR2 YFSETQ. This CDR3 region has 18 residues. The V gene end was trimmed by 0 bases and the J gene end by 5 bases; junction bases not matched to a gene: 11. The CDR3 loop reads CASSLALPGQGSHNEQFF. In nucleotides, the CDR3 is TGCGCCAGCAGCTTGGCCTTACCGGGACAGGGGTCCCACAATGAGCAGTTCTTC.

A few counts support this clone. The CDR3 region is CASSESSNPSTESFSNQPQHF. In nucleotides, the CDR3 is TGTGCCAGCAGTGAATCATCAAATCCGTCGACAGAGAGTTTTAGCAATCAGCCCCAGCATTTT. The chain combines TRBV2 with TRBJ1-5; a possible D gene is TRBD1 (5 bases). This CDR3 region has 21 residues. The V gene lost 2 bases and the J gene lost 0 bases, with 26 bases spanning the gap. The V gene's germline CDR1 is SNHLY and CDR2 FYNNEI.